This T cell receptor beta chain is from a study of shared clonotypes between healthy human individuals. Here immunoSEQ multiplex PCR was the method, and the copy in TCRdb shows in-frame clones only, minus some. The repertoire includes some 530,000 clones, 70% to 85% of them detected once, and 12% sits in the top ten. The V segment lost 0 bases and the J segment 6 bases; nucleotides outside the gene matches: 11. Germline V lookup: CDR1 SGHTA, CDR2 FQGNSA. The CDR3 extends over 18 amino acids. The sample was PBMCs. This sequence joins TRBV7-2 and TRBJ2-1; 10 bases are a match to TRBD2. This receptor was obtained from a woman aged 40-49 years in good health. Some clones in this sample may be carry-over from other donors' samples. CDR3 sequence reads: CASSLALRAGGIGNEQFF. CDR3 nucleotides: TGTGCCAGCAGCTTAGCGTTGAGAGCGGGAGGGATCGGCAATGAGCAGTTCTTC. The full variable domain, rest sourced from reference TRBV7-2 and TRBJ2-1, is GAGVSQSPSNKVTEKGKDVELRCDPISGHTALYWYRQSLGQGLEFLIYFQGNSAPDKSGLPSDRFSAERTGGSVSTLTIQRTQQEDSAVYLCASSLALRAGGIGNEQFFGPGTRLTVL.